This TCR beta chain originates from a study of blood T cell repertoires in COVID-19. For the study at large: Sample material is recorded as cDNA or gDNA derived from T cells, B-cell-depleted T cells, or PBMCs.

During active infection, Seattle patients enrolled and were then monitored through disease. The table came from immunoSEQ multiplex PCR; TCRdb's copy has only in-frame clones and leaves some out. The sample yields tens of thousands of clones, 70% to 90% seen once. This CDR3 has 12 amino acids. Germline CDR1 is GTSNPN and CDR2 is SVGIG (reference sequence). V shed 3 bases and J shed 4 bases, with 10 bases lying between them. The clonotype was recovered from a man aged 50 or older with COVID-19, enrolled during active disease. Sequencing was done on a sample of peripheral blood. The gene calls are TRBV30 and TRBJ2-7; D is ambiguous. The CDR3 coding sequence is TGTGCCTGGAGACTAAGTGGGTACGAGCAGTACTTC. Amino acids: CAWRLSGYEQYF.